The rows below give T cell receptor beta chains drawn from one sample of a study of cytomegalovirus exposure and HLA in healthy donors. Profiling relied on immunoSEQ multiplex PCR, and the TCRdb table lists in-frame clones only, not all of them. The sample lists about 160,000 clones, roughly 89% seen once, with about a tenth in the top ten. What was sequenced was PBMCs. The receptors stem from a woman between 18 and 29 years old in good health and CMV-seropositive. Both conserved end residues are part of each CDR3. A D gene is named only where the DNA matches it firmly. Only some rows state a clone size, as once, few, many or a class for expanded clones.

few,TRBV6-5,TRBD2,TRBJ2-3,CASARLAGTDTQYF,TGTGCCAGCGCTAGACTAGCGGGCACAGATACGCAGTATTTT
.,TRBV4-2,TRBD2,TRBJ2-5,CASSQLGEGRPETQYF,TGTGCCAGCAGCCAATTGGGGGAGGGAAGACCAGAGACCCAGTACTTC
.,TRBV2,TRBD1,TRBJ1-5,CASGTLSGQGQPQHF,TGTGCCAGCGGGACTCTTTCGGGACAGGGTCAGCCCCAGCATTTT
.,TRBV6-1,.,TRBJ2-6,CATPRGGAGANVLTF,TGTGCCACCCCCCGGGGCGGGGCTGGGGCCAACGTCCTGACTTTC
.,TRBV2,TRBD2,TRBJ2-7,CASSHPIGLAGSYEQYF,TGTGCCAGCAGCCACCCAATCGGACTAGCGGGATCCTACGAGCAGTACTTC
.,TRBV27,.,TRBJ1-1,CASSLGGAVVKTEAFF,TGTGCCAGCAGTTTAGGTGGGGCTGTGGTAAAGACTGAAGCTTTCTTT
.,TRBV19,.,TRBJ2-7,CASKRTDASYEQYF,TGTGCCAGTAAAAGGACAGACGCATCCTACGAGCAGTACTTC
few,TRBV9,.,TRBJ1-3,CASSGTVGNTIYF,TGTGCCAGCAGCGGGACAGTGGGAAACACCATATATTTT
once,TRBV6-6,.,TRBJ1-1,CASSYSVGSTEAFF,TGTGCCAGCAGTTACTCAGTAGGGAGCACTGAAGCTTTCTTT
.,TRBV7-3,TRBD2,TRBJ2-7,CASSGPGGEQYF,TGTGCCAGTTCGGGCCCGGGGGGAGAGCAGTACTTC
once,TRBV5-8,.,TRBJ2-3,CASSLRRGTDTQYF,TGTGCCAGCAGCTTGAGGCGGGGCACAGATACGCAGTATTTT
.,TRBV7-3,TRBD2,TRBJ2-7,CASSLREGHYEQYF,TGTGCCAGCAGCTTGCGGGAGGGCCACTACGAGCAGTACTTC
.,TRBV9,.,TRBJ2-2,CASSVLSAGELFF,TGTGCCAGCAGCGTATTAAGCGCCGGGGAGCTGTTTTTT
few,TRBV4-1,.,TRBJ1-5,CASSQDTQLSQPQHF,TGCGCCAGCAGCCAAGATACGCAGTTAAGTCAGCCCCAGCATTTT
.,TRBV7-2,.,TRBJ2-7,CASSLIQRPTGGEQYF,TGTGCCAGCAGCTTAATCCAGCGGCCCACCGGGGGTGAGCAGTACTTC
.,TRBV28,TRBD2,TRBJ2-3,CASSFAGGVGVGHFSTDTQYF,TGTGCCAGCAGCTTTGCGGGAGGGGTTGGAGTGGGGCACTTTAGCACAGATACGCAGTATTTT
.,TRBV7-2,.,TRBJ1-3,CASSQGWEGNTIYF,TGTGCCAGCAGCCAAGGCTGGGAGGGAAACACCATATATTTT
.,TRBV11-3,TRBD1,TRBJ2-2,CASSPGQGAPGELFF,TGTGCCAGCAGTCCCGGACAGGGGGCGCCCGGGGAGCTGTTTTTT
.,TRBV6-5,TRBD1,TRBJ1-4,CASSPRQGNEKLFF,TGTGCCAGCAGCCCCAGACAGGGGAATGAAAAACTGTTTTTT
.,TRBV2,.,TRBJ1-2,CASGGWGFTF,TGTGCCAGCGGCGGGTGGGGTTTCACCTTC
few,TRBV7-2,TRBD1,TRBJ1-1,CASSLGSTGDTEAFF,TGTGCCAGCAGCTTAGGTTCGACAGGGGACACTGAAGCTTTCTTT
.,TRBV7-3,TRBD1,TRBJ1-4,CASSSTGGPNEKLFF,TGTGCCAGCAGCTCGACAGGGGGCCCAAATGAAAAACTGTTTTTT
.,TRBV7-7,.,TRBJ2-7,CASSSLEGTEQYF,TGTGCTAGCAGCTCCCTGGAGGGAACCGAGCAGTACTTC